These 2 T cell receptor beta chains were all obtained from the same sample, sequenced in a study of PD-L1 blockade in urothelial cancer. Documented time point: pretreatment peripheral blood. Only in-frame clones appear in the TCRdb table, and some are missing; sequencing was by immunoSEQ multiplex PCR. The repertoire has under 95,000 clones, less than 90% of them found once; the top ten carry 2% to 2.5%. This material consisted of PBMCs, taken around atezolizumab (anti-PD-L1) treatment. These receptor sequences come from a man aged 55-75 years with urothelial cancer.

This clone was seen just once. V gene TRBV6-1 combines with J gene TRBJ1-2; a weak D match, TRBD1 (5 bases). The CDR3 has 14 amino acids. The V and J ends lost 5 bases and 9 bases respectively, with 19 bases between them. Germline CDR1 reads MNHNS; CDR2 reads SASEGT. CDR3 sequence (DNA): TGTGCCAGCAGTCCCTTGGGGGACTTTGGTAGCTACACCTTC. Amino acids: CASSPLGDFGSYTF.

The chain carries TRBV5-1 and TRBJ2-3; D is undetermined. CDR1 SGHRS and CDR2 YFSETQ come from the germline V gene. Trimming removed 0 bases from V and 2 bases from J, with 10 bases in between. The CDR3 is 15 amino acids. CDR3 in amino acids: CASSLEGVDTDTQYF. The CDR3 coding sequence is TGCGCCAGCAGCTTGGAAGGAGTAGACACAGATACGCAGTATTTT.